The rows below give T cell receptor beta chains drawn from one sample of a study of T cells in Graves' hyperthyroidism and ophthalmopathy. From the multiplex PCR reads, TCRdb called clonotypes with MiXCR, one entry per CDR3 protein. The sample carries hundreds of thousands of distinct CDR3 sequences, roughly 40% recorded once. The sample consisted of blood. The receptors were gathered from a man between 18 and 35 years old with Graves' hyperthyroidism. Each CDR3 is given with its conserved first and last residue. A D gene is named only where the DNA matches it firmly. Some rows mark clone size as missing; the rest say once, few, many or name a class of expanded clone.

>TRBJ2-5|TRBV6-5|few|TRBD1
CASSSITRGQETQYF
TGTGCCAGCAGTTCCATCACCAGGGGGCAAGAGACCCAGTACTTC
>TRBJ2-7|TRBV7-2|-|-
CASSGGRKSSYEQYF
TGTGCCAGCAGCGGAGGGAGAAAGAGCTCCTACGAGCAGTACTTC
>TRBJ1-1|TRBV6-5|-|-
CASSWGRTTFF
TGTGCCAGCAGTTGGGGCAGGACAACTTTCTTT
>TRBJ2-7|TRBV9|-|-
CASSVASGTYEQYF
TGTGCCAGCAGCGTAGCGTCAGGGACCTACGAGCAGTACTTC
>TRBJ2-6|TRBV19|many|TRBD1
CASSIRQGSGANVLTF
TGTGCCAGTAGTATTAGACAGGGGTCCGGGGCCAACGTCCTGACTTTC
>TRBJ2-6|TRBV20-1|-|TRBD2
CSARAGSGANVLTF
TGCAGTGCGAGAGCGGGGTCTGGGGCCAACGTCCTGACTTTC
>TRBJ2-7|TRBV10-3|-|-
CASSSAGLHYEQYF
TGTGCCAGCTCATCGGCGGGTCTACACTACGAGCAGTACTTC
>TRBJ2-7|TRBV12-3/TRBV12-4|once|TRBD1
CASSQGWTGKGEQYF
TGTGCCAGCAGCCAAGGTTGGACAGGGAAGGGCGAGCAGTACTTC
>TRBJ1-5|TRBV2|many|-
CASSAPNRASGRDQPQHF
TGTGCCAGCAGCGCCCCTAACAGGGCCTCCGGACGGGATCAGCCCCAGCATTTT
>TRBJ2-7|TRBV20-1|few|-
CSAASGSTYEQYF
TGCAGTGCCGCTAGTGGCAGCACCTACGAGCAGTACTTC
>TRBJ1-4|TRBV19|many|TRBD1
CASQGTGRLEKLFF
TGTGCCAGCCAAGGGACAGGGAGACTTGAAAAACTGTTTTTT
>TRBJ2-7|TRBV5-6|-|TRBD1
CASSDRGDYEQYF
TGTGCCAGCAGCGACAGGGGGGACTACGAGCAGTACTTC
>TRBJ1-5|TRBV7-6|-|-
CASSSETFGNQPQHF
TGTGCCAGCAGCTCCGAGACCTTCGGCAATCAGCCCCAGCATTTT
>TRBJ1-2|TRBV5-1|-|-
CASSLDPGVGYGYTF
TGCGCCAGCAGCTTGGATCCAGGGGTTGGGTATGGCTACACCTTC
>TRBJ2-7|TRBV6-5|few|-
CASSRSGTGYEQYF
TGTGCCAGCAGTCGCTCCGGGACGGGCTACGAGCAGTACTTC
>TRBJ1-2|TRBV7-9|-|TRBD1
CASRLQGAGTIGSYTF
TGTGCCAGCAGGCTACAGGGGGCGGGAACGATAGGTAGCTACACCTTC
>TRBJ2-7|TRBV5-1|-|-
CASSLSLAGQGYEQYF
TGCGCCAGCAGCTTGTCCCTAGCGGGACAGGGATACGAGCAGTACTTC
>TRBJ1-1|TRBV9|-|-
CASSVAAQGFTEAFF
TGTGCCAGCAGCGTAGCGGCTCAGGGGTTCACTGAAGCTTTCTTT
>TRBJ1-6|TRBV7-3|-|TRBD1
CASSTGQGFAPLHF
TGTGCCAGCAGCACCGGACAGGGTTTCGCACCCCTCCACTTT
>TRBJ2-5|TRBV6-5|-|-
CASSVDSPGETQYF
TGTGCCAGCAGTGTAGACAGCCCGGGAGAGACCCAGTACTTC
>TRBJ2-7|TRBV10-3|few|TRBD2
CASSPGGSGGYEQYF
TGTGCCAGCAGCCCGGGAGGAAGTGGCGGCTACGAGCAGTACTTC
>TRBJ1-1|TRBV19|many|-
CASSINRNTEAFF
TGTGCCAGTAGTATAAACAGGAACACTGAAGCTTTCTTT
>TRBJ1-1|TRBV7-9|many|-
CASSFGAGTEAFF
TGTGCCAGCAGCTTTGGGGCTGGCACTGAAGCTTTCTTT
>TRBJ1-5|TRBV10-3|-|-
CAISEWSGLDQPQHF
TGTGCCATCAGTGAATGGTCCGGGTTGGATCAGCCCCAGCATTTT
>TRBJ1-1|TRBV9|few|TRBD1
CASSGDSSKRTEAFF
TGTGCCAGCAGCGGGGACAGCTCCAAGCGGACTGAAGCTTTCTTT
>TRBJ1-3|TRBV25-1|many|-
CASSPRGGAGNTIYF
TGTGCCAGCAGCCCCCGGGGAGGTGCTGGAAACACCATATATTTT
>TRBJ1-6|TRBV6-5|many|TRBD1
CASSSQGVRSPLHF
TGTGCCAGCAGCTCACAGGGGGTACGCTCACCCCTCCACTTT
>TRBJ2-7|TRBV27|few|-
CASSLTGFQEQYF
TGTGCCAGCAGTTTAACAGGTTTTCAAGAGCAGTACTTC
>TRBJ1-2|TRBV29-1|many|TRBD1
CSVRQGMDYGYTF
TGCAGCGTTAGACAGGGAATGGACTATGGCTACACCTTC
>TRBJ1-2|TRBV7-9|many|-
CASSLNRDVNYGYTF
TGTGCCAGCAGCCTCAACAGGGACGTAAACTATGGCTACACCTTC
>TRBJ2-7|TRBV4-1|many|-
CASSQEEADPYEQYF
TGCGCCAGCAGCCAAGAGGAGGCTGATCCCTACGAGCAGTACTTC
>TRBJ2-7|TRBV25-1|-|TRBD1
CASSPVTGDYEQYF
TGTGCCAGCTCTCCCGTGACAGGGGACTACGAGCAGTACTTC
>TRBJ2-5|TRBV7-3|-|-
CASSPGTQYF
TGTGCCAGTAGTCCGGGGACCCAGTACTTC
>TRBJ1-4|TRBV7-9|many|-
CATSAREKLFF
TGTGCCACGTCGGCCCGGGAAAAATTGTTTTTT
>TRBJ1-2|TRBV20-1|many|-
CSAARQGYNGYTF
TGCAGTGCTGCTCGTCAGGGGTATAATGGCTACACCTTC
>TRBJ2-5|TRBV7-9|many|-
CASSPAAGQETQYF
TGTGCCAGCAGTCCCGCTGCGGGCCAAGAGACCCAGTACTTC
>TRBJ2-7|TRBV7-2|-|TRBD2
CASSPGLAGPSSYEQYF
TGCGCCAGCAGCCCCGGACTAGCGGGCCCGAGCTCCTACGAGCAGTACTTC
>TRBJ1-5|TRBV10-3|-|-
CAISPGASNQPQHF
TGTGCCATCAGTCCCGGGGCTAGCAATCAGCCCCAGCATTTT
>TRBJ1-1|TRBV12-3/TRBV12-4|few|-
CASSLLGADEAFF
TGCGCCAGCAGTCTCCTAGGGGCGGATGAAGCTTTCTTT
>TRBJ1-5|TRBV7-3|many|-
CASSQGRGQPQHF
TGTGCCAGCAGCCAGGGAAGAGGGCAGCCCCAGCATTTT
>TRBJ1-4|TRBV29-1|many|-
CSVGGAGAGEKLFF
TGCAGCGTCGGGGGGGCAGGGGCGGGTGAAAAACTGTTTTTT
>TRBJ1-6|TRBV7-2|-|-
CASSLDRSYNSPLHF
TGTGCCAGCAGCCTCGATAGGTCCTATAATTCACCCCTCCACTTT
>TRBJ2-7|TRBV7-6|few|TRBD1
CASSSTGVWEQYF
TGTGCCAGCAGCTCGACAGGGGTCTGGGAGCAGTACTTC
>TRBJ2-7|TRBV11-3|few|-
CASGESVGDEQYF
TGTGCCAGCGGGGAGTCTGTGGGTGACGAGCAGTACTTC
>TRBJ1-2|TRBV20-1|few|-
CSALGLIPSSYGYTF
TGCAGTGCCCTCGGACTGATCCCTAGCAGCTATGGCTACACCTTC
>TRBJ1-2|TRBV11-2|-|TRBD1
CASSSTDRGAYGYTF
TGTGCCAGCAGCTCCACCGACAGGGGCGCCTATGGCTACACCTTC